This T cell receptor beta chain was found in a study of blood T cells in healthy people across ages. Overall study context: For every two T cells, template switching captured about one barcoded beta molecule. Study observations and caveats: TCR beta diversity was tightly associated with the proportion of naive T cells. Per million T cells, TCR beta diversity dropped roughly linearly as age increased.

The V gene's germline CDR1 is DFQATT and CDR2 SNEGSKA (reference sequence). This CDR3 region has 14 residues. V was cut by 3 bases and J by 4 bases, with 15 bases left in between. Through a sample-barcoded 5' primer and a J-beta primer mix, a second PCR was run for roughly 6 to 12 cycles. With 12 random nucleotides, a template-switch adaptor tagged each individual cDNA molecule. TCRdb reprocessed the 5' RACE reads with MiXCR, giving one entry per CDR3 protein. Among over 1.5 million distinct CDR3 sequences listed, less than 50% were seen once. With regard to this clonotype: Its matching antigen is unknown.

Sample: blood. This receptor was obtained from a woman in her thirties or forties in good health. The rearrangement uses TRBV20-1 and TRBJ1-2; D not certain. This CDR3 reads CSASSSGSLYGYTF. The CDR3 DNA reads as TGCAGTGCTAGTTCGTCAGGCTCGCTCTATGGCTACACCTTC.